This TCR beta chain originates from a study of blood T cell repertoires in COVID-19 (dated by TCRdb to about 2020). In terms of the full investigation: Samples covering the acute and convalescent phases of COVID-19 were provided by collaborators in the United States, Italy and Spain. The material from the prospective study consisted of cDNA or gDNA derived from T cells, B-cell-depleted T cells, or PBMCs. The dataset comprised deeply sampled blood TCRbeta repertoires from subjects exposed to, actively infected with, or recovered from COVID-19. A freely available public database, intended as a resource for researchers studying the immune response to SARS-CoV-2, is where the repertoires were released. Samples were obtained from the ongoing ImmuneRACE study (first 160 participants) and from over a thousand subjects provided by 6 global collaborators. A de-identified subject ID, COVID-19 status, age in years and sex were almost always included in the sample metadata. Where available, HLA class I and class II types were taken from metadata supplied by the sample provider and were not determined by assay-based typing. What the work shows at the level of the full study, not this receptor alone: How much clinical and demographic metadata was included differed by source and by participant, and the metadata was provided uncurated.

Counted from cysteine to phenylalanine, this CDR3 has 16 amino acids. The CDR3 DNA has 48 bases and is translated from base 1. The V and J ends are trimmed by 4 bases and 0 bases, leaving 16 bases between them. According to the germline V gene (reference sequence), CDR1 reads PRHDT and CDR2 reads FYEKMQ. TCRbeta CDR3 regions were amplified from genomic DNA using the immunoSEQ Assay, a bias-controlled multiplex PCR. The paper's processing steps were these. The number of nucleated cells in each sample was estimated by amplification of reference gene primers within the assay. To quantify the absolute abundance of each unique TCRbeta CDR3 rearrangement, sequence reads were collapsed and filtered. For each sample, productive Simpson clonality was calculated as the square root of Simpson's diversity index across productive rearrangements. TCRdb took this table from immuneACCESS and kept in-frame rearrangements with V and J called. Such tables lack part of the clones; where checked against another copy, unresolved V genes explain under half of the gap, and the rest is unexplained. Clone size and the V and J calls come from that table; the DNA yielded D and trimming. In this sample the table shows roughly 150,000 clones, 75% to 85% of which occur a single time. Just over 0.55% of the sample belongs to the ten largest clones.

Whole blood was collected in K2EDTA tubes by collaborating institutions according to the institutions' own protocols. For TCRbeta analysis, collaborators shipped samples in one of three forms: frozen whole blood, isolated PBMCs, or DNA extracted from either of those sample types. In its sample, this clone was seen once. Its antigen is still unknown. No clone much larger than this one lies a single base away; base qualities are absent. The sample comprised peripheral blood. Recombination linked TRBV13 to TRBJ2-7; TRBD1 might be the D gene, on 5 matching bases. This sequence was found in a man aged 60 to 75 with acute or convalescent COVID-19. The CDR3 reads as follows: CASSSRFRASSYEQYF. At the DNA level, the sequence is TGTGCCAGCAGCTCCCGGTTCAGGGCTAGCTCCTACGAGCAGTACTTC.